The clone carrying this T cell receptor (beta chain) was detected many times. This sample stems from a study of low-dose radiotherapy and immunotherapy resistance in tumors. The time point: after trial treatment. As for treatment: LDRT plus nivolumab, ipilimumab, low-dose cyclophosphamide and aspirin (RACIN trial). TRAV- and TRBV-specific primers primed first-strand cDNA, covering alpha and beta chains. TCR amplification ran 15 to 25 PCR cycles using constant-region and V-primer adapter primers. TCRdb independently ran MiXCR on the reads; one entry per CDR3 protein. Of 30,000 to 45,000 distinct CDR3 sequences listed, about a fifth are singletons. This CDR3 is built from 17 residues. The J segment lost 3 bases and the V segment lost 5 bases, leaving 8 bases of the junction unmatched. Looked up from germline, CDR1 is MDHEN and CDR2 is SYDVKM.

The sample here was PBMCs, taken after low-dose radiotherapy plus immunotherapy. The receptor's source is a female donor with ovarian cancer. The J gene is TRBJ2-1, the V gene TRBV28; TRBD1 matches 12 bases. Here the CDR3 DNA reads TGTGCCAGCAGTGGGCCGGGACAGGGGGCGATCTACAATGAGCAGTTCTTC. Its translation: CASSGPGQGAIYNEQFF. Drawing the rest from reference TRBV28 and TRBJ2-1, the complete variable domain is DVKVTQSSRYLVKRTGEKVFLECVQDMDHENMFWYRQDPGLGLRLIYFSYDVKMKEKGDIPEGYSVSREKKERFSLILESASTNQTSMYLCASSGPGQGAIYNEQFFGPGTRLTVL.